The present TCR beta chain was sequenced within a study of CD4+ T cells in melanoma. Findings of the study overall: A reported correlation linked neoantigen-specific CD4+ T cells to CD8+, macrophage and B cell function. Diverse differentiation states were reported for melanoma neoantigen-specific CD4+ T cells.

Sequencing used immunoSEQ multiplex PCR; TCRdb keeps in-frame clones, though not all of them. The sample carries over 100,000 clones, over 80% recorded once. Germline V gene lookup returns CDR1 ENHRY and CDR2 SYGVKD. The CDR3 has 13 residues. The V gene lost 8 bases and the J gene lost 0 bases, with 8 bases spanning the gap. In this sample, this clone turned up a few times. Its antigen is currently unknown. The genes are TRBV10-3 and TRBJ1-5; D gene ambiguous. The material sequenced was peripheral blood. The receptor was derived from a human donor with melanoma. The CDR3 coding sequence is TGTGCCATCCGAGCACATAGCAATCAGCCCCAGCATTTT. Translation gives CAIRAHSNQPQHF.